The 5 T cell receptor beta chains listed next were all sequenced from one sample in a study of T cells expressing NK-cell markers (dated by TCRdb to 2018 to 2020). Library creation used 5' RACE. The sequencer listed for this sample is Illumina HiSeq 2000. Following TCRdb reprocessing, every CDR3 protein sequence forms one entry, and DNA is not provided. The data table for this sample lists some 150,000 distinct CDR3 sequences. The ten largest account for approximately 12% of the sample. The material sequenced was blood T cells: a sorted CD56 or NKG2C T cell subset, CD4+ or CD8+ T cells, or bulk PBMC T cells (not recorded which). All receptors derive from a young man in good health. Donor details come from another sample of the same person, matched by shared clones.

This chain uses TRBV11-2 with TRBJ2-1; the D gene TCRdb calls, TRBD1, cannot be checked with no DNA. This CDR3 region has 15 residues. Per germline, CDR1 SGHAT and CDR2 FQNNGV. This CDR3 reads CANPPGQGVVGEQFF.

J is TRBJ1-4 and V is TRBV27. Germline V lookup: CDR1 MNHEY, CDR2 SMNVEV (reference sequence). CDR3 length: 14 amino acids. The CDR3 sequence: CASSTGTRDEKLFF.

The gene calls are TRBV7-2 and TRBJ2-7; absent DNA, TCRdb's TRBD1 call cannot be checked. Germline values: CDR1 SGHTA, CDR2 FQGNSA. CDR3 size: 15 residues. CDR3 amino acids: CASSSDRGVIYEQYF.

The chain couples TRBV28 to TRBJ1-2; checking the TCRdb D call of TRBD1 is not possible without DNA. The CDR3 loop spans 14 amino acids. The V gene's germline CDR1 is MDHEN and CDR2 SYDVKM. The CDR3 protein is CASSRTGGDYGYTF.

This rearrangement joins TRBV5-5 to TRBJ2-1. Per germline, CDR1 SGHKS and CDR2 YYEKEE (reference sequence). The CDR3 spans 12 residues. The CDR3 loop is CASSFLAAEQFF.